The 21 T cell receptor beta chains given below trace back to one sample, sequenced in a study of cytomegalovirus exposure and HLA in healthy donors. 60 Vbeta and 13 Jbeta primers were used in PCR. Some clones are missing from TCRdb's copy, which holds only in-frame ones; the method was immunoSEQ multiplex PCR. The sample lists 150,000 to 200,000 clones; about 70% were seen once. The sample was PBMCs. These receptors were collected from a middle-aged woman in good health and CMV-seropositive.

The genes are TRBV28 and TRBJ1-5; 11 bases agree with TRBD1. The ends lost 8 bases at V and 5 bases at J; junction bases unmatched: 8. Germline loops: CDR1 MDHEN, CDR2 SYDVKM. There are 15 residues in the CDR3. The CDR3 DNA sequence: TGTGCCAGCCAACGGACAGGGGGCGGGCATCAGCCCCAGCATTTT. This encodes CASQRTGGGHQPQHF.

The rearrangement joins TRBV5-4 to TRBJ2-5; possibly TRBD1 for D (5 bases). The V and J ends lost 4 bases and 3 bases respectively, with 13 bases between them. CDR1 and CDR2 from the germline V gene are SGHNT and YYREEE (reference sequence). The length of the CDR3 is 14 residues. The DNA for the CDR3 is TGTGCCAGCAGCCTAAGGGCAGGGAAAGAGACCCAGTACTTC. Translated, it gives CASSLRAGKETQYF.

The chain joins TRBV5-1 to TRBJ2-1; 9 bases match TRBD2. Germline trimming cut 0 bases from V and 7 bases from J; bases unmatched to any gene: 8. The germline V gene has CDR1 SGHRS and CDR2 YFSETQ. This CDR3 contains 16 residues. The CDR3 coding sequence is TGCGCCAGCAGCTTGGAGGGGCGGGGGGGCATGAATGAGCAGTTCTTC. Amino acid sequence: CASSLEGRGGMNEQFF.

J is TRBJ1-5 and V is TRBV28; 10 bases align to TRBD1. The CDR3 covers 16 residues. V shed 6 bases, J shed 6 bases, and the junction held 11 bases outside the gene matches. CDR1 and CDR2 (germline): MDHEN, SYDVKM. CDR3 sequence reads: CASSPSGTGVGQPQHF. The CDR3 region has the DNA TGTGCCAGCAGCCCCTCCGGGACAGGGGTGGGTCAGCCCCAGCATTTT.

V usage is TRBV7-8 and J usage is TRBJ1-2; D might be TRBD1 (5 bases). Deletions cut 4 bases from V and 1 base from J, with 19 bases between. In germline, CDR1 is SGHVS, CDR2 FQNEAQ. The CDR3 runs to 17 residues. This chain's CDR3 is CASSSQAGGANNYGYTF. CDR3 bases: TGTGCCAGCAGCTCCCAGGCCGGCGGGGCGAATAACTATGGCTACACCTTC. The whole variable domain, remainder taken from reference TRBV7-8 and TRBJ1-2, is GAGVSQSPRYKVAKRGQDVALRCDPISGHVSLFWYQQALGQGPEFLTYFQNEAQLDKSGLPSDRFFAERPEGSVSTLKIQRTQQEDSAVYLCASSSQAGGANNYGYTFGSGTRLTVV.

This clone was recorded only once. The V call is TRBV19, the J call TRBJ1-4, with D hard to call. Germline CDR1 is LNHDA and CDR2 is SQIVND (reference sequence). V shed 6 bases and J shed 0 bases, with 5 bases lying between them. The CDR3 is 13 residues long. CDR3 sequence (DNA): TGTGCCAGTAGCGCAGCAACTAATGAAAAACTGTTTTTT. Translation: CASSAATNEKLFF.

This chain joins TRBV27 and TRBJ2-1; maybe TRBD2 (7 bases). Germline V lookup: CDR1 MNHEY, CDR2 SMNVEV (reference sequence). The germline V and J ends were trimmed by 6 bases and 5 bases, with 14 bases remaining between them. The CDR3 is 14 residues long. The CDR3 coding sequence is TGTGCCAGCAGACCGAGGGAGGGGGACAATGAGCAGTTCTTC. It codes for CASRPREGDNEQFF.

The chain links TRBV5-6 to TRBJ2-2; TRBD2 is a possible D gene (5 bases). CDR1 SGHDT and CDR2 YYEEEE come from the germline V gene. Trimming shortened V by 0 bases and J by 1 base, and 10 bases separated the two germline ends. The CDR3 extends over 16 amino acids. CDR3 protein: CASSLVASQNTGELFF. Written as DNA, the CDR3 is TGTGCCAGCAGCTTGGTCGCTAGCCAGAACACCGGGGAGCTGTTTTTT. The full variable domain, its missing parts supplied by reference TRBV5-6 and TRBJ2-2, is DAGVTQSPTHLIKTRGQQVTLRCSPKSGHDTVSWYQQALGQGPQFIFQYYEEEERQRGNFPDRFSGHQFPNYSSELNVNALLLGDSALYLCASSLVASQNTGELFFGEGSRLTVL.

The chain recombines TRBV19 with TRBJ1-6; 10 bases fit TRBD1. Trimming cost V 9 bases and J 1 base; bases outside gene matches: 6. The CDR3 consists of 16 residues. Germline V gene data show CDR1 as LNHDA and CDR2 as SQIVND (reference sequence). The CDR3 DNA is TGTGCCAGCAATGACAGGGGGCAATCCTATAATTCACCCCTCCACTTT. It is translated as CASNDRGQSYNSPLHF.

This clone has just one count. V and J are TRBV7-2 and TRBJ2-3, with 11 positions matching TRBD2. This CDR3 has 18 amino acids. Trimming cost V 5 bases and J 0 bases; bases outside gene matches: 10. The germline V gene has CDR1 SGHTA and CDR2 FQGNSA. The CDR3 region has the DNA TGTGCCAGCAGCCTAAGGGTAGCTAGCGGGAGGAGCACAGATACGCAGTATTTT. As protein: CASSLRVASGRSTDTQYF.

CDR3: CASSPSRTATETQYF. In DNA form, the CDR3 reads TGTGCCAGCAGCCCCTCCAGGACAGCGACAGAGACCCAGTACTTC. The rearrangement joins TRBV7-6 to TRBJ2-5, with D possibly TRBD1 on 6 matching bases. Trimming took off 5 bases at V and 4 bases at J, with 17 bases between the two ends. CDR3 length: 15 amino acids. The germline gives CDR1 SGHVS, CDR2 FNYEAQ.

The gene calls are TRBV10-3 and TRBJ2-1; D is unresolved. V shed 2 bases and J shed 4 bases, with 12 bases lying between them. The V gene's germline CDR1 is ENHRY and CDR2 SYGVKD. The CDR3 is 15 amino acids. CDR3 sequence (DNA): TGTGCCATCAGTGAGGGAACAGTGAGTTACAATGAGCAGTTCTTC. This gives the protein CAISEGTVSYNEQFF.

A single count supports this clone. The CDR3 nucleotides are TGCGCCAGCAGCTCGACAGGGCTTAGCACAGATACGCAGTATTTT. It codes for CASSSTGLSTDTQYF. The rearrangement joins TRBV5-1 to TRBJ2-3, with 7 bases matching TRBD1. Germline V gene sequence: CDR1 SGHRS, CDR2 YFSETQ. The CDR3 is made up of 15 amino acids. Unmatched junction bases numbered 4, after V lost 3 bases and J lost 0 bases.

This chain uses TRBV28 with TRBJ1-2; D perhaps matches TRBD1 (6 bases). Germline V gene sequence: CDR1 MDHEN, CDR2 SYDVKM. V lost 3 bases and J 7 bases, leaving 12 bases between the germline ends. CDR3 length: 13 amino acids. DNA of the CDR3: TGTGCCAGCAGTTTGGGGGGGGCGTTTGGCTACACCTTC. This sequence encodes CASSLGGAFGYTF.

DNA for the CDR3: TGTGCCAGCAGCCGACTAGCGGGAGTGAGGAGGAGTCAAGAGACCCAGTACTTC. As protein: CASSRLAGVRRSQETQYF. J is TRBJ2-5 and V is TRBV5-6, with TRBD2 matching 12 bases. The junction had 12 bases not matched to a gene; V was cut back by 4 bases and J by 2 bases. Germline V CDR1 and CDR2: SGHDT, YYEEEE. This CDR3 is built from 18 residues.

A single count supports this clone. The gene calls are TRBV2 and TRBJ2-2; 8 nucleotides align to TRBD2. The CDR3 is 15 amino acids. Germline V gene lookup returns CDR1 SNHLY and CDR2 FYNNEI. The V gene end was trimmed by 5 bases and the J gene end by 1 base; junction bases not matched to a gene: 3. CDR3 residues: CASSILAVNTGELFF. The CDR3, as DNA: TGTGCCAGCAGTATACTAGCGGTGAACACCGGGGAGCTGTTTTTT.

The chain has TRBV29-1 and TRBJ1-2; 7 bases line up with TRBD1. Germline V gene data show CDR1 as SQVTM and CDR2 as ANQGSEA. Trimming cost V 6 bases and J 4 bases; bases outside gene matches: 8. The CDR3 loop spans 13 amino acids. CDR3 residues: CSVGDSPLYGYTF. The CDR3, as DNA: TGCAGCGTGGGGGACAGCCCCCTCTATGGCTACACCTTC.

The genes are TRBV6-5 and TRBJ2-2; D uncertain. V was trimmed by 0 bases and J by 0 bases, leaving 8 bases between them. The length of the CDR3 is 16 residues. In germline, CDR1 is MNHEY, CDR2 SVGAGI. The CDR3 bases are TGTGCCAGCAGTTACTCCTTTGCGGCGAACACCGGGGAGCTGTTTTTT. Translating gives CASSYSFAANTGELFF.

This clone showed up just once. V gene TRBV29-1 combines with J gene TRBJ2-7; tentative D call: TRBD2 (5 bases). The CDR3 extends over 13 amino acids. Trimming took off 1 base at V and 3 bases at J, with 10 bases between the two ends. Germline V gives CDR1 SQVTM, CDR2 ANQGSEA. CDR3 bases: TGCAGCGTTGAAGGCGGGCAGAACTACGAGCAGTACTTC. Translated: CSVEGGQNYEQYF.

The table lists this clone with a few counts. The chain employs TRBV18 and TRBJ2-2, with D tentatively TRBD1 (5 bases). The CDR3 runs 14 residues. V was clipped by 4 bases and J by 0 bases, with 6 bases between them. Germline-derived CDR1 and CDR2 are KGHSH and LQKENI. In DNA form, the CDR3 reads TGTGCCAGCTCACAGGGGTCGAACACCGGGGAGCTGTTTTTT. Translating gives CASSQGSNTGELFF.

The CDR3 coding sequence is TGTGCCAGCTCACCAGGTATCGGGGACAATCAGCCCCAGCATTTT. This encodes CASSPGIGDNQPQHF. The chain is built from TRBV18 and TRBJ1-5; D remains ambiguous. Germline V lookup: CDR1 KGHSH, CDR2 LQKENI. CDR3 length: 15 residues. V gave up 2 bases and J gave up 3 bases, with 11 bases separating them.